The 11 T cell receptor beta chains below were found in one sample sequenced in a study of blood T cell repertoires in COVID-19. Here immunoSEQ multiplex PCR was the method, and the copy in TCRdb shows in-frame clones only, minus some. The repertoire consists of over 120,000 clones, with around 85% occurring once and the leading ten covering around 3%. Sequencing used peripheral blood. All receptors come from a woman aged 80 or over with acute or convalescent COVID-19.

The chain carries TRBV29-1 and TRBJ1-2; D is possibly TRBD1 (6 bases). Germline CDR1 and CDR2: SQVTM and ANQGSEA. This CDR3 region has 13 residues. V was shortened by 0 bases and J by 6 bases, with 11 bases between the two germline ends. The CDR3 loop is CSVEDQQGHGYTF. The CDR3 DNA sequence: TGCAGCGTTGAAGATCAACAGGGCCATGGCTACACCTTC.

The CDR3 coding sequence is TGTGCCAGTTCCCCCATTTCCGGGACAGATAATTCACCCCTCCACTTT. Translated: CASSPISGTDNSPLHF. The V and J genes are TRBV19 and TRBJ1-6; 7 nucleotides match TRBD1. The ends lost 8 bases at V and 5 bases at J; junction bases unmatched: 12. Germline V gene sequence: CDR1 LNHDA, CDR2 SQIVND (reference sequence). The CDR3 spans 16 residues.

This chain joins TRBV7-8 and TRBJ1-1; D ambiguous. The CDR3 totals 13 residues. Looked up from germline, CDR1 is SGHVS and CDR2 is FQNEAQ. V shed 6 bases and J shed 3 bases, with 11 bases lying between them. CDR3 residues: CASSPYGDTEAFF. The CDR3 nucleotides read TGTGCCAGCAGTCCGTACGGGGACACTGAAGCTTTCTTT.

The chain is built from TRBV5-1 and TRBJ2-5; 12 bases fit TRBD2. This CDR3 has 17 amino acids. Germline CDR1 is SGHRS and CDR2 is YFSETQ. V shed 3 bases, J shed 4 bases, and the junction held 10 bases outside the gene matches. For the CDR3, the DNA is TGCGCCAGCAGCTCTTACTCTAGCGGGGGGGCCGGAGAGACCCAGTACTTC. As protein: CASSSYSSGGAGETQYF.

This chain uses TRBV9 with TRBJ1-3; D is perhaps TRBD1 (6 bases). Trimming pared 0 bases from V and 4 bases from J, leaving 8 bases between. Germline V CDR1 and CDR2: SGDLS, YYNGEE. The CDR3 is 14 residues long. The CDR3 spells CASSVGGLGNTIYF. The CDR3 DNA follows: TGTGCCAGCAGCGTAGGGGGGCTAGGAAACACCATATATTTT.

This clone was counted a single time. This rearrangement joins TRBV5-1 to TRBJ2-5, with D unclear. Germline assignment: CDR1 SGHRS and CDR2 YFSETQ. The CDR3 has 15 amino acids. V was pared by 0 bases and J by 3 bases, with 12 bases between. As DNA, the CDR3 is TGCGCCAGCAGCTTGGGCGGTCAGCCTGAAGAGACCCAGTACTTC. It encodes CASSLGGQPEETQYF. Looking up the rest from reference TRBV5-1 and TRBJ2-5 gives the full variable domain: KAGVTQTPRYLIKTRGQQVTLSCSPISGHRSVSWYQQTPGQGLQFLFEYFSETQRNKGNFPGRFSGRQFSNSRSEMNVSTLELGDSALYLCASSLGGQPEETQYFGPGTRLLVL.

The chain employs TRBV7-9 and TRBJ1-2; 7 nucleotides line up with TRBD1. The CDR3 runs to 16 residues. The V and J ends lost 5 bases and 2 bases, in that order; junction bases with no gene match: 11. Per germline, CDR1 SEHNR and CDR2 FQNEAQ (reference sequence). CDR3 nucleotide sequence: TGTGCCAGCAGCCCCTCGGAAGGGGGCGCGAACTATGGCTACACCTTC. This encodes CASSPSEGGANYGYTF.

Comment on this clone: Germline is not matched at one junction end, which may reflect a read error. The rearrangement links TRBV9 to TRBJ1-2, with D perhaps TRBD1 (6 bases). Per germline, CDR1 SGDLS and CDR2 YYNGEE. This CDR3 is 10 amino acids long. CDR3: CASSGRTVSF. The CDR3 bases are TGTGCCAGCAGCGGGCGGACAGTCTCCTTC. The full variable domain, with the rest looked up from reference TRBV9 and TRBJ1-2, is DSGVTQTPKHLITATGQRVTLRCSPRSGDLSVYWYQQSLDQGLQFLIQYYNGEERAKGNILERFSAQQFPDLHSELNLSSLELGDSALYFCASSGRTVSFGSGTRLTVV.

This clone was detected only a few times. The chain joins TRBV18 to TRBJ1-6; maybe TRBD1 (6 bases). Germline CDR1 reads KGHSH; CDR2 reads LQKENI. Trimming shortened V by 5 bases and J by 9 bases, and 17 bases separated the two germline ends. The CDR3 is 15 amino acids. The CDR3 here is CASSAQGNGASPLHF. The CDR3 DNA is TGTGCCAGCTCAGCCCAGGGGAATGGGGCTTCACCCCTCCACTTT.

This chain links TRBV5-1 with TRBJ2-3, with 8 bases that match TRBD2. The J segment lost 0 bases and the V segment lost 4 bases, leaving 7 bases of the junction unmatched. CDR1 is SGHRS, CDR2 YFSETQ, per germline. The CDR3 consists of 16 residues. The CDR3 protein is CASSRWASGSTDTQYF. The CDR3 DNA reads TGCGCCAGCAGCCGGTGGGCTAGCGGGAGCACAGATACGCAGTATTTT.

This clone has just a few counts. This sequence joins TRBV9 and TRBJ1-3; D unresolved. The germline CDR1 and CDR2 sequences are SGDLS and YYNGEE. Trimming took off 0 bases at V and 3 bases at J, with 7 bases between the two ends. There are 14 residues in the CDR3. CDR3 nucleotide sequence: TGTGCCAGCAGCGTAGAAAGAGGTGGAAACACCATATATTTT. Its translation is CASSVERGGNTIYF. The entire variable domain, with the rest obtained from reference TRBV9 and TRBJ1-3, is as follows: DSGVTQTPKHLITATGQRVTLRCSPRSGDLSVYWYQQSLDQGLQFLIQYYNGEERAKGNILERFSAQQFPDLHSELNLSSLELGDSALYFCASSVERGGNTIYFGEGSWLTVV.